Included here is one TCR beta chain sequence, with context. Germline loops: CDR1 MNHEY, CDR2 SMNVEV (reference sequence). The length of the CDR3 is 15 residues. V lost 5 bases and J lost 9, with 22 bases in between. TCRdb's table, derived via immunoSEQ multiplex PCR, lists solely in-frame clones and lacks some. The sample yields approximately 32,000 clones, roughly nine tenths seen once. The data derive from a study of T cell changes during pregnancy in multiple sclerosis. The source material was CD8+ T cells from peripheral blood mononuclear cells, sampled in the first trimester of pregnancy. The V call is TRBV27, the J call TRBJ1-1; D is undetermined. This receptor was obtained from a female donor with multiple sclerosis, enrolled in a pregnancy study. CDR3 residues: CASSPGLGWKGKAFF. In nucleotides, the CDR3 is TGTGCCAGCAGTCCGGGATTGGGGTGGAAGGGTAAAGCTTTCTTT.